This TCR beta chain is from a study of a mutant IDH1 vaccine in newly diagnosed glioma. Study in general: Most patients had received both radiotherapy and temozolomide, the prior options being radiotherapy, temozolomide, or both.

Time point here: baseline, week 1 (first vaccination visit). Treatment meaning: pre-vaccination baseline after standard-of-care therapy. The CDR3 contains 13 residues. Looked up from germline, CDR1 is SEHNR and CDR2 is FQNEAQ (reference sequence). Trimming at V came to 5 bases and at J to 7 bases, leaving 7 bases not matched to a gene. A word on this clone: Antigen unknown.

Repertoires were generated with immunoSEQ multiplex PCR, while TCRdb's copy carries only in-frame clones and drops some. Of over 55,000 clones listed, about 83% are singletons. Study-wide points: Researchers report vaccine-induced immune responses in over 90% of patients.

The specimen comprised peripheral blood mononuclear cells (PBMCs), sampled from a glioma patient treated with radiotherapy, temozolomide or both. This TCR was sampled from a woman aged 18-30 years with glioma. Some clones in this sample may be carry-over from other donors' samples. The chain is built from TRBV7-9 and TRBJ1-2; 7 bases fit TRBD1. The DNA for the CDR3 is TGTGCCAGCAGCCTTACAGGGGATTTTGGCTACACCTTC. This encodes CASSLTGDFGYTF.